Below, one T cell receptor (beta chain) is given with its context. Its specificity is unknown. This sample was included in a study of blood T cells in healthy people across ages. Across the whole study: Template-switching capture recovered about one barcoded beta molecule per two T cells. Study outcomes and limitations: The lack of PBMC sorting stopped any conclusive naive versus antigen-experienced comparison.

Through a sample-barcoded 5' primer and a J-beta primer mix, a second PCR was run for roughly 6 to 12 cycles. All cDNA molecules were each tagged by a template-switch adaptor with 12 random nucleotides. Each single sample gave us at least 3 million CDR3-containing paired-end reads. MiXCR was run by TCRdb on the 5' RACE reads, yielding one entry per CDR3 protein. The data show 600,000 or so distinct CDR3 sequences, with more than 45% seen just once and 20% to 25% held by the top ten. The V and J ends lost 6 bases and 2 bases respectively, with 13 bases between them. CDR3 size: 14 residues. Germline loops: CDR1 SEHNR, CDR2 FQNEAQ (reference sequence).

The source of this sequence is a man older than 75 in good health. The sample comprised blood. The rearrangement joins TRBV7-9 to TRBJ2-5, with D perhaps given as TRBD1 or TRBD2 (5 bases each). CDR3 DNA: TGTGCCAGCAGAGCCGGGACCGAGCAAGAGACCCAGTACTTC. Its protein is CASRAGTEQETQYF.